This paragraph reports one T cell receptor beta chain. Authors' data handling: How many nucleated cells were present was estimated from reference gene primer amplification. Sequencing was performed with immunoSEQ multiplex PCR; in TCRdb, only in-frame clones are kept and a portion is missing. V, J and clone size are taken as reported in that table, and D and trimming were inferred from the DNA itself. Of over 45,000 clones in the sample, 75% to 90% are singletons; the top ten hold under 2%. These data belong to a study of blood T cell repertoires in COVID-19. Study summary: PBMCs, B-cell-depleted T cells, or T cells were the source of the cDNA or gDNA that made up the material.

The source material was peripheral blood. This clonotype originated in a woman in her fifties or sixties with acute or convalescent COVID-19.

This CDR3 reads CASRAQTGGGYGYTF. The CDR3 DNA sequence: TGTGCCAGCAGAGCACAAACAGGGGGAGGCTATGGCTACACCTTC. This rearrangement joins TRBV19 to TRBJ1-2, with TRBD1 matching over 8 bases. Germline V gene sequence: CDR1 LNHDA, CDR2 SQIVND (reference sequence). The CDR3 contains 15 residues. Unmatched junction bases numbered 13, after V lost 9 bases and J lost 4 bases.